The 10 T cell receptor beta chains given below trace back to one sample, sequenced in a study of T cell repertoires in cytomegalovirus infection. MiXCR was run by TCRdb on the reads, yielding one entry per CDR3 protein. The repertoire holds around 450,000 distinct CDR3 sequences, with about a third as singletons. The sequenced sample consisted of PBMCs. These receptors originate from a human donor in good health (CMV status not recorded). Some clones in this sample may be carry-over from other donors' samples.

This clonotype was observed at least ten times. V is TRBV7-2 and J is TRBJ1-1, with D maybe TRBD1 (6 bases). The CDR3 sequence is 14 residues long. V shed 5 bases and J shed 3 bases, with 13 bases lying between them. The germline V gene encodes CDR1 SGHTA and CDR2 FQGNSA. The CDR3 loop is CASSPTTGHTEAFF. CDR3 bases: TGTGCCAGCAGCCCTACCACAGGGCACACTGAAGCTTTCTTT.

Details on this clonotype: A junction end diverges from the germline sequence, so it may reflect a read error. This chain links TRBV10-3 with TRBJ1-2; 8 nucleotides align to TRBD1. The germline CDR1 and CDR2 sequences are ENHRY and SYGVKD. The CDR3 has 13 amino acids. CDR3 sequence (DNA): TGTGACATCAGTGAGTCAACAGGGGGTGGCTACACCTTC. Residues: CDISESTGGGYTF.

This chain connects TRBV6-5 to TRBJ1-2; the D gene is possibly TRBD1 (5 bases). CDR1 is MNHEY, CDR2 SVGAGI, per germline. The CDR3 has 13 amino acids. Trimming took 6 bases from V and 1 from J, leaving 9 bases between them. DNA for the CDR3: TGTGCCAGCAGCCGACAGATTAACTATGGCTACACCTTC. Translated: CASSRQINYGYTF.

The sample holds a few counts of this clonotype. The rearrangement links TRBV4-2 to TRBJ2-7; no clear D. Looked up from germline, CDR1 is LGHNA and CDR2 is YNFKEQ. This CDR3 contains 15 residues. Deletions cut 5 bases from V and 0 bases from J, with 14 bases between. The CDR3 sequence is CASSKPADASYEQYF. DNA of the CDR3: TGTGCCAGCAGCAAGCCAGCAGACGCCTCCTACGAGCAGTACTTC.

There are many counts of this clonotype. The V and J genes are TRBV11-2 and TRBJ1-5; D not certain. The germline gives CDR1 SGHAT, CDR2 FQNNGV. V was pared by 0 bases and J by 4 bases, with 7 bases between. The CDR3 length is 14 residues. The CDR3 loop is CASSLDPSNQPQHF. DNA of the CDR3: TGTGCCAGCAGCTTAGACCCGTCTAATCAGCCCCAGCATTTT.

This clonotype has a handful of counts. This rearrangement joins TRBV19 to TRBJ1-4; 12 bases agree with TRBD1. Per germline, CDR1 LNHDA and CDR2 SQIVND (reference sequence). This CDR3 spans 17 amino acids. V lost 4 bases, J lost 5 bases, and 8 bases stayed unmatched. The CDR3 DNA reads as TGTGCCAGTAGTACCGCCGGGACAGGGGGCTTGAATGAAAAACTGTTTTTT. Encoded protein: CASSTAGTGGLNEKLFF.

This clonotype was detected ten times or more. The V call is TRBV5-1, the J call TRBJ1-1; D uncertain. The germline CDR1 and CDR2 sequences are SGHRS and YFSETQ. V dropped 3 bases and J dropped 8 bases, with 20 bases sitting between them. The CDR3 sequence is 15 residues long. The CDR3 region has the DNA TGCGCCAGCAGCTCGGAGGCCTCCCAGGTAGTCGAAGCTTTCTTT. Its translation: CASSSEASQVVEAFF.

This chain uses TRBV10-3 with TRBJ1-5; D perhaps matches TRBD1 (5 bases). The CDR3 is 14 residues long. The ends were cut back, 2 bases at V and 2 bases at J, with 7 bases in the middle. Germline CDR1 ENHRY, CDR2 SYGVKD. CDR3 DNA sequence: TGTGCCATCAGTGAGCGGGGGGGCAATCAGCCCCAGCATTTT. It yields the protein CAISERGGNQPQHF.

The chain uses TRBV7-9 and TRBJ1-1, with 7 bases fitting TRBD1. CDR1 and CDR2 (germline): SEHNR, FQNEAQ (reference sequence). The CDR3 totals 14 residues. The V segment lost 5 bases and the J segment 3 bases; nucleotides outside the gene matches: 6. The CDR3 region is CASSLVDRDTEAFF. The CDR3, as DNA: TGTGCCAGCAGCCTTGTCGACAGGGACACTGAAGCTTTCTTT.

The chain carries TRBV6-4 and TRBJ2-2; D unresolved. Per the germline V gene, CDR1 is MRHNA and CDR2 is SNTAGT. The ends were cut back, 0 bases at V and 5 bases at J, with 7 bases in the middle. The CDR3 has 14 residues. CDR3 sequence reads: CASSDSLDTGELFF. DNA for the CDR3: TGTGCCAGCAGTGACTCGCTGGATACCGGGGAGCTGTTTTTT.